The rows below give T cell receptor beta chains drawn from one sample of a study of cytomegalovirus exposure and HLA in healthy donors. The repertoire was sequenced with immunoSEQ multiplex PCR; TCRdb's copy has only in-frame clones and lacks some. The sample includes about 190,000 clones, more than 65% seen only once; the top ten take roughly 2.8%. Material: PBMCs. These receptors came from a young woman in good health and CMV-seropositive. Each CDR3 is given without its conserved first and last residue. The order of the fields is clone size, V gene, J gene, CDR3 protein. Size values are once, few and many counts, or a class for expanded clones, and some rows have none.

few	TRBV5-4	TRBJ2-3	ASSQTSGRPDTQY
few	TRBV5-1	TRBJ1-6	ASSIGHRDRDNSPLH
-	TRBV6-1	TRBJ2-7	ASSLGQTYEQY
-	TRBV27	TRBJ1-2	ASSPKGARGYT
-	TRBV4-1	TRBJ1-2	ASSQVETRGDYGYT
-	TRBV27	TRBJ2-5	ASSPRRAGETQY
-	TRBV11-2	TRBJ2-7	ASSLRTGAYEQY
-	TRBV7-2	TRBJ1-1	ASSLGQMNTEAF
-	TRBV28	TRBJ1-2	ASTRGGCGYT
-	TRBV18	TRBJ2-7	ASSPPGVGEQY
once	TRBV5-6	TRBJ1-4	ASSSGVDSTNEKLF
once	TRBV14	TRBJ2-5	ASSQERLEQETQY
-	TRBV27	TRBJ2-1	ASSLGQGVYEQF
-	TRBV18	TRBJ1-5	ASSPWTVDQPQH
-	TRBV6-6	TRBJ2-7	AVQGASYEQY
once	TRBV7-9	TRBJ2-7	ANSTGKLEQY
-	TRBV4-2	TRBJ1-1	ASSQDAGKGTEAF
-	TRBV28	-	ASTNAGYSYEQY
-	TRBV5-4	TRBJ2-3	ASSPPWTQTTGGTDTQY
few	TRBV25-1	TRBJ2-7	ASSEYPSGSAYEQY
-	TRBV5-1	TRBJ1-3	ASSLSLQGSGNTIY
-	TRBV28	TRBJ2-7	ASSPQTSGGVRPY
few	TRBV6-1	TRBJ1-2	ASSSQGAGGYT
-	TRBV7-9	TRBJ1-4	ASSSHRSTNEKLF
-	TRBV6-1	TRBJ1-3	ASSSGQDYGNTIY
-	TRBV6-5	TRBJ2-1	ASRLTSGSMNEQF
few	TRBV18	TRBJ2-1	ASSPMQTYNEQF
-	TRBV4-1	TRBJ2-7	ASSPTVGSGEQY
-	TRBV19	TRBJ2-7	ASSPGPRGDEQY
once	TRBV11-1	TRBJ2-7	ASSSSPMGLARHEQY
-	TRBV7-9	TRBJ2-3	ASWGLVSGDTQY
-	TRBV2	TRBJ1-2	ASSEIGTAHPTKANYGYT
-	TRBV13	TRBJ2-2	ASRAGLAANTGELF
-	TRBV27	TRBJ2-1	ASSRVLNEQF
-	TRBV28	TRBJ2-7	ASSFDSSSSYEQY
-	TRBV29-1	TRBJ2-7	SVESGSSYEQY
-	TRBV14	TRBJ2-3	ASSQEFRGSSTDTQY
few	TRBV18	TRBJ1-2	ASSLQELNYGYT